One sample yielded the 23 T cell receptor beta chains listed below, sequenced in a study of early T cells in non-severe SARS-CoV-2 infection. TCRdb re-called the 5' RACE reads through MiXCR, storing one row per CDR3 protein. This sample yields more than 65,000 distinct CDR3 sequences, of which around 4.2% are seen a single time; approximately 3.6% belongs to the top ten. The material sequenced was whole blood, taken at baseline. The receptor source for this set is an adult who was a healthcare worker with PCR-confirmed SARS-CoV-2 infection or an uninfected control (not recorded which). The donor label of this sample is uncertain.

The table lists this clonotype with many counts. The genes are TRBV4-1 and TRBJ1-2; a weak D match, TRBD1 (5 bases). The length of the CDR3 is 15 residues. Trimming removed 0 bases from V and 4 bases from J, with 12 bases in between. CDR1 and CDR2 from the germline V gene are MGHRA and YSYEKL. The CDR3 nucleotides are TGCGCCAGCAGCCAAGATAACAGGCCGCGCTATGGCTACACCTTC. This gives the protein CASSQDNRPRYGYTF.

The table lists this clonotype with a few counts. The chain recombines TRBV7-9 with TRBJ1-3; 7 positions agree with TRBD1. The germline V gene encodes CDR1 SEHNR and CDR2 FQNEAQ (reference sequence). V dropped 1 base and J dropped 0; count of bases not matched to a gene: 12. The CDR3 spans 19 residues. CDR3 sequence (DNA): TGTGCCAGCAGCTTAGGTAACCTACAGGGGCCAAACTCTGGAAACACCATATATTTT. Its protein is CASSLGNLQGPNSGNTIYF.

This clonotype has a handful of counts. The V call is TRBV29-1, the J call TRBJ2-7; 12 bases match TRBD2. CDR3 length: 14 residues. The V and J ends lost 6 bases and 0 bases, in that order; junction bases with no gene match: 3. From germline, CDR1 is SQVTM and CDR2 ANQGSEA. As DNA, the CDR3 is TGCAGCGTACTAGCGGGGGGCCGCTCCTACGAGCAGTACTTC. It yields the protein CSVLAGGRSYEQYF.

The chain carries TRBV18 and TRBJ2-1; TRBD2 matches 12 bases. The CDR3 length is 14 residues. The V gene end was trimmed by 8 bases and the J gene end by 4 bases; junction bases not matched to a gene: 3. CDR1 is KGHSH, CDR2 LQKENI, per germline. The CDR3 sequence: CASTTSGGYNEQFF. CDR3 bases: TGTGCCAGCACGACTAGCGGGGGTTACAATGAGCAGTTCTTC.

In this sample, this clonotype turned up many times. The chain's CDR3 is CASSYSSFANTGELFF. The CDR3, as DNA: TGTGCCAGCAGTTACTCATCATTTGCGAACACCGGGGAGCTGTTTTTT. The chain combines TRBV6-5 with TRBJ2-2; no firm D call. V lost 0 bases to trimming and J lost 0 bases, with 8 bases between them. The CDR3 spans 16 residues. Per germline, CDR1 MNHEY and CDR2 SVGAGI.

This clonotype appeared many times. Here the CDR3 reads CSAQLGGAHEQYF. The DNA for the CDR3 is TGCAGCGCCCAGCTCGGAGGGGCACACGAGCAGTACTTC. This sequence joins TRBV29-1 and TRBJ2-7, with a possible D match to TRBD2 (6 bases). Germline V gives CDR1 SQVTM, CDR2 ANQGSEA. V lost 7 bases and J lost 5, with 18 bases in between. CDR3 length: 13 amino acids.

The chain has TRBV4-1 and TRBJ2-2; 9 bases agree with TRBD2. The CDR3 spans 16 residues. The V gene's germline CDR1 is MGHRA and CDR2 YSYEKL. The V segment lost 3 bases and the J segment 6 bases; nucleotides outside the gene matches: 8. The CDR3 DNA follows: TGCGCCAGCAGCCAGGGGGCTAGCGGGGTCTCCGGGGAGCTGTTTTTT. Translated: CASSQGASGVSGELFF.

This clonotype was recorded at least ten times. The chain couples TRBV7-6 to TRBJ1-1, with D possibly being TRBD1 (5 bases). V lost 1 base to trimming and J lost 5 bases, with 8 bases between them. CDR1 SGHVS and CDR2 FNYEAQ come from the germline V gene. This CDR3 has 13 residues. CDR3 DNA: TGTGCCAGCAGCTTAGATGGGGGAACTGAAGCTTTCTTT. Translating it yields CASSLDGGTEAFF.

This clonotype has a count of ten or more. The chain has TRBV12-3 or TRBV12-4 and TRBJ1-1; 7 bases match TRBD1. Losses at the gene ends were 6 bases for V and 8 bases for J; bases not matched to a gene: 9. This CDR3 is built from 13 residues. The chain's CDR3 is CASSKGQNPEAFF. The CDR3 nucleotides are TGTGCCAGCAGCAAGGGACAGAACCCCGAAGCTTTCTTT.

This clonotype was detected many times. V and J are TRBV11-2 and TRBJ2-4; 9 bases agree with TRBD1. Germline CDR1 is SGHAT and CDR2 is FQNNGV. This CDR3 region has 14 residues. With 5 bases clipped from V and 5 bases from J, the junction kept 4 bases outside the gene matches. CDR3 nucleotide sequence: TGTGCCAGCAGCCCGCGGACAGGGGAAAACATTCAGTACTTC. This gives the protein CASSPRTGENIQYF.

This clonotype showed up many times. The chain uses TRBV6-6 and TRBJ1-1, with 9 bases matching TRBD1. J gave up 2 bases and V 5 bases, and 6 bases lay outside the gene matches. This CDR3 has 15 amino acids. The V gene's germline CDR1 is MNHNY and CDR2 SVGAGI (reference sequence). CDR3 sequence reads: CASSPIQGANTEAFF. CDR3 nucleotides: TGTGCCAGCAGTCCTATACAGGGGGCTAACACTGAAGCTTTCTTT.

This clonotype was counted ten times or more. The chain combines TRBV5-1 with TRBJ2-5; 7 bases line up with TRBD2. The CDR3 spans 15 residues. CDR1 is SGHRS and CDR2 is YFSETQ in the germline V gene. The V gene end was trimmed by 7 bases and the J gene end by 1 base; junction bases not matched to a gene: 10. CDR3 sequence (DNA): TGCGCCAGCCGGCGGGTCGCTAGCGGCCAAGAGACCCAGTACTTC. The encoded protein is CASRRVASGQETQYF.

This clonotype was seen at least ten times. The chain couples TRBV15 to TRBJ1-1; tentatively, D is TRBD1 (5 bases). Trimming removed 0 bases at V and 1 base at J, with 9 bases between. The CDR3 totals 15 residues. Germline CDR1 and CDR2: LNHNV and YYDKDF (reference sequence). This CDR3 reads CATSRDLQENTEAFF. CDR3 nucleotide sequence: TGTGCCACCAGCAGAGATCTACAGGAGAACACTGAAGCTTTCTTT. The entire variable domain, with the rest obtained from reference TRBV15 and TRBJ1-1, is as follows: DAMVIQNPRYQVTQFGKPVTLSCSQTLNHNVMYWYQQKSSQAPKLLFHYYDKDFNNEADTPDNFQSRRPNTSFCFLDIRSPGLGDTAMYLCATSRDLQENTEAFFGQGTRLTVV.

This clonotype was seen repeatedly, ten times or more. The chain carries TRBV24-1 and TRBJ2-1; D might be TRBD2 (5 bases). The CDR3 sequence is 14 residues long. Germline loops: CDR1 KGHDR, CDR2 SFDVKD. The V end was cut by 7 bases, the J end by 5 bases, with 14 bases between. The CDR3, as DNA: TGTGCCACCAGAAACAATTTGGGAGACAATGAGCAGTTCTTC. This gives the protein CATRNNLGDNEQFF.

This clonotype was recorded many times. This chain connects TRBV2 to TRBJ2-5, with 7 bases fitting TRBD1. Germline lookup yields CDR1 SNHLY and CDR2 FYNNEI. Trimming at V came to 6 bases and at J to 5 bases, leaving 12 bases not matched to a gene. The CDR3 runs to 15 residues. CDR3: CASSGTRGGGETQYF. In DNA, the CDR3 is TGTGCCAGCAGCGGGACCCGAGGGGGCGGGGAGACCCAGTACTTC.

In this sample, this clonotype turned up a few times. This chain uses TRBV6-1 with TRBJ1-2; D gene uncertain. V shed 0 bases and J shed 4 bases, with 12 bases lying between them. Germline V lookup: CDR1 MNHNS, CDR2 SASEGT. This CDR3 region has 15 residues. This CDR3 is CASSEAMGMGYGYTF. CDR3 nucleotide sequence: TGTGCCAGCAGTGAAGCGATGGGTATGGGCTATGGCTACACCTTC.

This clonotype was picked up many times. The chain employs TRBV7-6 and TRBJ2-1; D is unresolved. This CDR3 spans 13 amino acids. The germline V gene encodes CDR1 SGHVS and CDR2 FNYEAQ. Between the trimmed V and J ends, which lost 1 base and 7 bases, there was a span of 8 bases. DNA of the CDR3: TGTGCCAGCAGCTTAGGGCCGCTTAATGAGCAGTTCTTC. Protein: CASSLGPLNEQFF. Full variable domain (outside the CDR3, taken from reference TRBV7-6 and TRBJ2-1): GAGVSQSPRYKVTKRGQDVALRCDPISGHVSLYWYRQALGQGPEFLTYFNYEAQQDKSGLPNDRFSAERPEGSISTLTIQRTEQRDSAMYRCASSLGPLNEQFFGPGTRLTVL.

There are many counts of this clonotype. V and J are TRBV6-6 and TRBJ1-6; D possibly corresponds to TRBD1 (6 bases). Trimming left V 4 bases short and J 9 bases short, with 16 bases between. Germline CDR1 and CDR2: MNHNY and SVGAGI (reference sequence). This CDR3 has 15 amino acids. The CDR3: CASSSLGGGGSPLHF. CDR3 DNA sequence: TGTGCCAGCAGTTCCCTCGGGGGGGGCGGTTCACCCCTCCACTTT.

This clonotype has at least ten counts. The chain has TRBV19 and TRBJ1-1; D may be TRBD1 (5 bases). V lost 9 bases and J lost 2, with 13 bases in between. Germline V gene data show CDR1 as LNHDA and CDR2 as SQIVND (reference sequence). This CDR3 comprises 13 residues. The CDR3 spells CASQVGANTEAFF. In DNA form, the CDR3 reads TGTGCCAGCCAGGTTGGGGCTAACACTGAAGCTTTCTTT.

This clonotype was recorded at least ten times. CDR3 DNA sequence: TGCAGTGCTACGGAGACAGGGCTAGGCACAGATACGCAGTATTTT. Translating it yields CSATETGLGTDTQYF. The chain has TRBV20-1 and TRBJ2-3, with 7 positions matching TRBD1. The trim removed 4 bases at V and 1 base at J, leaving 8 bases unmatched. The CDR3 runs to 15 residues. Germline CDR1 and CDR2: DFQATT and SNEGSKA (reference sequence).

This chain links TRBV28 with TRBJ2-2; 7 positions match TRBD2. Germline lookup yields CDR1 MDHEN and CDR2 SYDVKM. CDR3 size: 14 residues. V was pared by 7 bases and J by 6 bases, with 8 bases of the junction left unmatched. The CDR3 is CASNTDAGAGELFF. As DNA, the CDR3 is TGTGCCAGCAACACGGACGCGGGGGCCGGGGAGCTGTTTTTT.

In its sample, this clonotype was seen many times. The chain joins TRBV19 to TRBJ1-1; weak D call: TRBD1 (6 bases). Germline assignment: CDR1 LNHDA and CDR2 SQIVND (reference sequence). With 2 bases removed from V and 4 bases from J, the gap between germline ends came to 8 bases. CDR3 size: 13 residues. CDR3 protein: CASSIQGSTEAFF. CDR3 nucleotides: TGTGCCAGTAGTATACAGGGGAGCACTGAAGCTTTCTTT.

This clonotype has only a few counts. The V and J genes are TRBV7-9 and TRBJ2-2; TRBD2 is a possible D gene (5 bases). The length of the CDR3 is 14 residues. V was clipped by 3 bases and J by 4 bases, with 9 bases between them. The germline CDR1 and CDR2 sequences are SEHNR and FQNEAQ (reference sequence). The CDR3 reads CASSLDLSTGELFF. The CDR3 bases are TGTGCCAGCAGCTTGGACTTATCCACCGGGGAGCTGTTTTTT.